This T cell receptor (beta chain) was retrieved from a study of blood T cell repertoires in COVID-19. The overall study: The United States, Italy and Spain were the sources of the acute and convalescent COVID-19 samples. Sources were T cells, B-cell-depleted T cells, or PBMCs; the material itself was cDNA or gDNA.

In the authors' workflow: Reference gene primer amplification gave estimated nucleated cell counts. Libraries were prepared by immunoSEQ multiplex PCR; TCRdb keeps only in-frame clonotypes and omits some of them. Clonal size and the V and J genes are those of that table, whereas D and trimming came from the DNA. This table has 250,000 to 300,000 clones, around 86% appearing once. The germline CDR1 and CDR2 sequences are SGHTA and FQGNSA. Trimming took off 3 bases at V and 4 bases at J, with 10 bases between the two ends. CDR3 length equals 14 residues. The TCR originated in a woman aged 60-70 years with active or convalescent COVID-19. Sequenced: peripheral blood. V and J are TRBV7-2 and TRBJ1-3; tentative D call: TRBD1 (6 bases). This chain's CDR3 is CASSFIQGGNTIYF. DNA of the CDR3: TGTGCCAGCAGCTTCATACAGGGAGGAAACACCATATATTTT.